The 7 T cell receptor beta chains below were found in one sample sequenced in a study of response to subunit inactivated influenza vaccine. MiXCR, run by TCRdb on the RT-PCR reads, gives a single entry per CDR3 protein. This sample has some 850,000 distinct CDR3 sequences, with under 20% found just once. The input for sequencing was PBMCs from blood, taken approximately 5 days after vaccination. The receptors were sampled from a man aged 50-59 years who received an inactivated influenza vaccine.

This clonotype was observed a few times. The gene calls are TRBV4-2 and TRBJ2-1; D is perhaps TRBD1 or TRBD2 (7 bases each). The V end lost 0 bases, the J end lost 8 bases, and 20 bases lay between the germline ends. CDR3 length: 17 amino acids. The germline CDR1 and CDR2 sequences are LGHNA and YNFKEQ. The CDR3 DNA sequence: TGTGCCAGCAGCCAAGATTTAATTGGTGCAGGGGGGGATGAGCAGTTCTTC. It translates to CASSQDLIGAGGDEQFF.

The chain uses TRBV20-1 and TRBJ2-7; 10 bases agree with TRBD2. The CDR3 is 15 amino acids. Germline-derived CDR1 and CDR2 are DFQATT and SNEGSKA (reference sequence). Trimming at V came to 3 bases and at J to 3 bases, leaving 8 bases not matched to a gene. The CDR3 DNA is TGCAGTGCTAGCCCGAGCGGGAGGGCCCTCTACGAGCAGTACTTC. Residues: CSASPSGRALYEQYF.

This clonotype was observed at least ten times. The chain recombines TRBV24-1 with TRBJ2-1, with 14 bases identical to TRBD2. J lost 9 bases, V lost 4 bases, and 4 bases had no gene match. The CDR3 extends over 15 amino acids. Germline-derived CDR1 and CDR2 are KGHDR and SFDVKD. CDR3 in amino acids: CATSDGLAGGAEQFF. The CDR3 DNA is TGTGCCACCAGTGACGGACTAGCGGGAGGAGCTGAGCAGTTCTTC.

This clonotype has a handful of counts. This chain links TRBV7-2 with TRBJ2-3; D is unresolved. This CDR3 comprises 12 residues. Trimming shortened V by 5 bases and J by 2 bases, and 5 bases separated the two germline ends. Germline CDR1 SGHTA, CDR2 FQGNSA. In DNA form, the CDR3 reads TGTGCCAGCAGCACATACACAGATACGCAGTATTTT. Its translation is CASSTYTDTQYF. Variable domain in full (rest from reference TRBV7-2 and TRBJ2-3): GAGVSQSPSNKVTEKGKDVELRCDPISGHTALYWYRQSLGQGLEFLIYFQGNSAPDKSGLPSDRFSAERTGGSVSTLTIQRTQQEDSAVYLCASSTYTDTQYFGPGTRLTVL.

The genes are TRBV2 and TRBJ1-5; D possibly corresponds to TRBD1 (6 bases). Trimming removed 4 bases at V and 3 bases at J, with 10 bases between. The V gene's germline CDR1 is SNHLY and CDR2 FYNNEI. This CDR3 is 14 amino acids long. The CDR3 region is CASSVGTNNQPQHF. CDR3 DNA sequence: TGTGCCAGCAGTGTGGGGACAAACAATCAGCCCCAGCATTTT.

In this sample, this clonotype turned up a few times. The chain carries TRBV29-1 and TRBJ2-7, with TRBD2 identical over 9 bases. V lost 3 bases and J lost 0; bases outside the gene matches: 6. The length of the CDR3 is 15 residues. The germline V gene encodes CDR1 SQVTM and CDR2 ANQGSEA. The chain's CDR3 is CSVDASGTCSYEQYF. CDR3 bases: TGCAGCGTTGACGCTAGCGGGACATGCTCCTACGAGCAGTACTTC.

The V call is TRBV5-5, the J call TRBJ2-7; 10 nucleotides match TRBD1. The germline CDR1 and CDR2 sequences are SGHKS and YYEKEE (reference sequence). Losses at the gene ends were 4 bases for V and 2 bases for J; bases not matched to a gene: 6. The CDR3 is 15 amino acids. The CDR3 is CASSRGQGRTYEQYF. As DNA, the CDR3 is TGTGCCAGCAGCCGGGGACAGGGGAGGACCTACGAGCAGTACTTC.